The entry below gives a single TCR beta chain sequence along with its context. The data were produced by immunoSEQ multiplex PCR, yet TCRdb's version contains in-frame clones alone and is incomplete. The sample includes some 200,000 clones, around 91% of them seen just once. The data are from a study of blood T cell repertoires in COVID-19. The CDR3 extends over 18 amino acids. Germline V gives CDR1 ENHRY, CDR2 SYGVKD. The trim removed 3 bases at V and 1 base at J, leaving 11 bases unmatched. The chain is built from TRBV10-3 and TRBJ2-7; 11 bases agree with TRBD2. The TCR was taken from a woman younger than 35 who had recovered from COVID-19. The specimen was PBMCs or T cells enriched from blood (not recorded which). The CDR3 DNA sequence: TGTGCCATCAGTGACCTCGGGACTAGCGGCTATCCTTCCTACGAGCAGTACTTC. This sequence encodes CAISDLGTSGYPSYEQYF.